This TCR beta chain emerged from a study of OX40 agonist ivuxolimab in advanced cancers. The CDR3 has 16 residues. V gave up 3 bases and J gave up 3 bases; unmatched junction bases: 5. CDR1 and CDR2 from the germline V gene are SEHNR and FQNEAQ (reference sequence). Exclusion applied to patients with autoimmune disease history or systemic immunosuppression. The protocol was immunoSEQ multiplex PCR, while the TCRdb copy is restricted to in-frame clones and leaves out a portion. The table has about 75,000 clones, 87% seen once. This specimen consisted of CD4+ or CD8+ T cells sorted from blood, obtained in a trial of the OX40 agonist ivuxolimab. This sequence was found in an adult with an advanced solid tumor such as melanoma, head and neck, liver or kidney cancer. The rearrangement uses TRBV7-9 and TRBJ2-1, with 10 bases that match TRBD2. The CDR3 DNA reads as TGTGCCAGCAGCTTCGCTAGCGGGGGTTTCTACAATGAGCAGTTCTTC. Protein: CASSFASGGFYNEQFF.